The 30 T cell receptor beta chains presented below share a single source sample, sequenced in a study of MAIT cells during Salmonella Paratyphi A infection. From the 5' RACE reads, TCRdb called clonotypes with MiXCR, one entry per CDR3 protein. The sample records about 540 distinct CDR3 sequences, less than 45% being singletons. General study findings and limits: Infection appeared not to change oligoclonal MAIT cell TRBV usage, which favoured TRBV20 and TRBV6.

No cognate antigen is known for these TCRs. Specified time point: after infection, following antibiotic treatment. Valpha7.2+ CD161+ T cells were sorted by flow cytometry as MAIT cells. The sequencing here drew on MAIT cells from blood, taken at the last sampling point of the challenge study. Source of these receptors: a person aged 18 to 70 who was deliberately infected with Salmonella Paratyphi A in a paratyphoid fever challenge study.

V is TRBV6-4 and J is TRBJ2-7, with D perhaps assigned TRBD1 or TRBD2 (5 bases each). CDR1 is MRHNA, CDR2 SNTAGT, per germline. Trimming took off 4 bases at V and 3 bases at J, with 19 bases between the two ends. This CDR3 region has 16 residues. The CDR3 bases are TGTGCCAGCAGTGCTAGAGTAGGGGAGTCGATCTACGAGCAGTACTTC. It is translated as CASSARVGESIYEQYF.

In its sample, this clonotype was seen a few times. This chain connects TRBV20-1 to TRBJ1-6; 7 nucleotides agree with TRBD1. CDR1 DFQATT and CDR2 SNEGSKA come from the germline V gene (reference sequence). Losses at the gene ends were 1 base for V and 5 bases for J; bases not matched to a gene: 5. CDR3 size: 15 residues. The CDR3: CSARGGTADNSPLHF. For the CDR3, the DNA is TGCAGTGCTAGAGGTGGGACAGCAGATAATTCACCCCTCCACTTT.

This clonotype has just one count. The chain carries TRBV6-4 and TRBJ2-1, with TRBD2 matching over 13 bases. V shed 4 bases, J shed 4 bases, and the junction held 1 base outside the gene matches. The germline V gene has CDR1 MRHNA and CDR2 SNTAGT. CDR3 length equals 15 residues. The CDR3 sequence: CASSGTSGGYNEQFF. In nucleotides, the CDR3 is TGTGCCAGCAGTGGGACTAGCGGGGGATACAATGAGCAGTTCTTC.

The gene calls are TRBV20-1 and TRBJ2-7; no firm D call. From germline, CDR1 is DFQATT and CDR2 SNEGSKA (reference sequence). The CDR3 has 12 amino acids. V dropped 0 bases and J dropped 2 bases, with 5 bases sitting between them. CDR3: CSARDKTYEQYF. CDR3 coding DNA: TGCAGTGCTAGAGACAAAACCTACGAGCAGTACTTC.

This sequence joins TRBV20-1 and TRBJ2-3; D possibly corresponds to TRBD1 (7 bases). The CDR3 has 18 residues. Germline-derived CDR1 and CDR2 are DFQATT and SNEGSKA (reference sequence). V was pared by 7 bases and J by 6 bases, with 32 bases between. The CDR3 bases are TGCAGTGAAGTGGACAGGATACCTTCTAGCGTGATCATGGATACGCAGTATTTT. Translating gives CSEVDRIPSSVIMDTQYF.

This chain connects TRBV6-5 to TRBJ2-7; 7 nucleotides agree with TRBD1. The CDR3 spans 15 residues. Germline trimming cut 6 bases from V and 2 bases from J; bases unmatched to any gene: 10. Looked up from germline, CDR1 is MNHEY and CDR2 is SVGAGI. CDR3 DNA sequence: TGTGCCAGCAGCTTAGGACAGGCGTATACCTACGAGCAGTACGTC. This sequence encodes CASSLGQAYTYEQYV.

Judged by abundance, this clonotype is medium-sized (0.01 to 0.1%). V and J are TRBV3-1 and TRBJ2-6; D gene unclear. The germline CDR1 and CDR2 sequences are LGHDT and YNNKEL (reference sequence). Between the trimmed V and J ends, which lost 1 base and 4 bases, there was a span of 11 bases. CDR3 length: 16 amino acids. This CDR3 reads CASSQGSGSGANVLTF. CDR3 sequence (DNA): TGTGCCAGCAGCCAAGGCTCCGGATCAGGGGCCAACGTCCTGACTTTC.

The table lists this clonotype with a few counts. V usage is TRBV29-1 and J usage is TRBJ2-1, with a possible D match to TRBD2 (5 bases). Trimming left V 4 bases short and J 4 bases short, with 17 bases between. Germline CDR1 and CDR2: SQVTM and ANQGSEA. The CDR3 is 15 residues long. CDR3 bases: TGCAGCGTTGCGTCGGGCGGAGGAGATTACAATGAGCAGTTCTTC. It yields the protein CSVASGGGDYNEQFF.

The gene calls are TRBV6-4 and TRBJ2-2, with D possibly matching TRBD2 (6 bases). CDR1 MRHNA and CDR2 SNTAGT come from the germline V gene. The V and J ends lost 0 bases and 2 bases respectively, with 10 bases between them. CDR3 length: 16 amino acids. The CDR3 is CASSDSASVNTGELFF. CDR3 coding DNA: TGTGCCAGCAGTGACTCGGCTAGCGTAAACACCGGGGAGCTGTTTTTT.

In its sample, this clonotype is hyperexpanded (1% or more). This chain uses TRBV6-4 with TRBJ2-3; 8 bases line up with TRBD2. The CDR3 sequence is 16 residues long. Trimming took 4 bases from V and 1 from J; bases not matched to a gene: 7. Germline loops: CDR1 MRHNA, CDR2 SNTAGT. CDR3 region: CASSGASGSGTDTQYF. The CDR3 DNA sequence: TGTGCCAGCAGTGGTGCGAGCGGGAGTGGCACAGATACGCAGTATTTT.

The J gene is TRBJ2-7, the V gene TRBV7-7; TRBD1 is a possible D gene (5 bases). Germline CDR1 and CDR2: SSHAT and FNYEAQ (reference sequence). This CDR3 has 12 residues. The CDR3 loop reads CARGMTDYEQYF. The CDR3 nucleotides read TGTGCTAGAGGTATGACAGACTACGAGCAGTACTTC.

This chain connects TRBV10-3 to TRBJ2-1; no clear D. The CDR3 is made up of 13 amino acids. The V and J ends lost 3 bases and 2 bases respectively, with 5 bases between them. Germline CDR1 and CDR2: ENHRY and SYGVKD. The CDR3 sequence is CAISDNPYNEQFF. In DNA, the CDR3 is TGTGCCATCAGTGATAATCCCTACAATGAGCAGTTCTTC.

V is TRBV5-5 and J is TRBJ2-1, with 9 bases fitting TRBD2. In germline, CDR1 is SGHKS, CDR2 YYEKEE (reference sequence). The trim removed 4 bases at V and 4 bases at J, leaving 6 bases unmatched. The CDR3 covers 15 residues. CDR3 DNA: TGTGCCAGCAGCCCAGGGACTAGCCCTTACAATGAGCAGTTCTTC. Amino acids: CASSPGTSPYNEQFF.

Judged by abundance, this clonotype is hyperexpanded. The chain has TRBV20-1 and TRBJ2-6; 11 nucleotides match TRBD2. V dropped 6 bases and J dropped 0; count of bases not matched to a gene: 4. Germline assignment: CDR1 DFQATT and CDR2 SNEGSKA (reference sequence). The CDR3 length is 16 residues. CDR3: CSASTSGISGANVLTF. DNA for the CDR3: TGCAGTGCGTCGACTAGCGGGATCTCTGGGGCCAACGTCCTGACTTTC.

A remark on this clonotype: With a much larger clone just one base away, this may be a read error. The genes are TRBV6-4 and TRBJ2-3; 8 bases fit TRBD2. CDR1 and CDR2 from the germline V gene are MRHNA and SNTAGT. This CDR3 comprises 15 residues. This CDR3 reads CSSSEMSGSGDTQYF. The CDR3 region has the DNA TGTTCCAGCAGTGAGATGAGCGGGAGTGGAGATACGCAGTATTTT.

This clonotype was detected a few times. The chain couples TRBV30 to TRBJ2-1, with TRBD2 as a possible D gene (6 bases). Per germline, CDR1 GTSNPN and CDR2 SVGIG (reference sequence). There are 14 residues in the CDR3. V lost 3 bases and J 6 bases, leaving 15 bases between the germline ends. CDR3: CAWSGGLGINEQFF. The CDR3 DNA follows: TGTGCCTGGAGCGGAGGGCTGGGGATCAATGAGCAGTTCTTC.

The table lists this clonotype with a few counts. The gene calls are TRBV11-3 and TRBJ2-3, with 8 bases fitting TRBD1. Unmatched junction bases numbered 9, after V lost 5 bases and J lost 5 bases. Germline V gives CDR1 SGHNT, CDR2 YENEEA. This CDR3 has 15 amino acids. Here the CDR3 reads CASSLGQGSVDTQYF. CDR3 sequence (DNA): TGTGCCAGCAGCCTCGGACAGGGAAGCGTAGATACGCAGTATTTT.

As for this clonotype: A much larger clonotype is one base distant, so this may be a read error. Given the absence of the conserved phenylalanine or tryptophan at the CDR3 end, a read error is likely. This rearrangement joins TRBV20-1 to TRBJ2-1, with 11 bases matching TRBD2. The CDR3 is 13 amino acids. The germline V gene has CDR1 DFQATT and CDR2 SNEGSKA (reference sequence). Losses at the gene ends were 0 bases for V and 9 bases for J; bases not matched to a gene: 1. Here the CDR3 DNA reads TGCAGTGCTAGAGAACTAGCGGGAGTTGAGCAGTTCTGC. This translates into CSARELAGVEQFC.

This clonotype was seen a few times. The rearrangement links TRBV5-1 to TRBJ2-7; D is undetermined. The CDR3 runs to 15 residues. V was shortened by 5 bases and J by 0 bases, with 15 bases between the two germline ends. Germline CDR1 SGHRS, CDR2 YFSETQ. The CDR3 DNA reads TGCGCCAGCAGAGCCGGGTCCTACGCCTCCTACGAGCAGTACTTC. The encoded protein is CASRAGSYASYEQYF.

The chain couples TRBV6-4 to TRBJ2-2; the D is unclear. The ends were cut back, 0 bases at V and 4 bases at J, with 3 bases in the middle. CDR3 length equals 13 residues. CDR1 and CDR2 from the germline V gene are MRHNA and SNTAGT. CDR3: CASSDSTTGELFF. In DNA form, the CDR3 reads TGTGCCAGCAGTGACTCGACCACCGGGGAGCTGTTTTTT.

The chain recombines TRBV5-1 with TRBJ2-7; unclear D gene. The CDR3 covers 12 residues. In germline, CDR1 is SGHRS, CDR2 YFSETQ. V was trimmed by 0 bases and J by 4 bases, leaving 5 bases between them. The CDR3, as DNA: TGCGCCAGCAGCTTGGTGGGATACGAGCAGTACTTC. This gives the protein CASSLVGYEQYF.

J is TRBJ1-1 and V is TRBV3-1; D remains ambiguous. V shed 1 base and J shed 4 bases, with 10 bases lying between them. Germline V gene lookup returns CDR1 LGHDT and CDR2 YNNKEL (reference sequence). CDR3 size: 14 residues. CDR3 protein: CASSQGFEGTEAFF. DNA of the CDR3: TGTGCCAGCAGCCAAGGATTCGAGGGCACTGAAGCTTTCTTT.

This chain links TRBV6-4 with TRBJ2-2; 7 bases are shared with TRBD2. V was pared by 0 bases and J by 2 bases, with 3 bases of the junction left unmatched. The germline V gene has CDR1 MRHNA and CDR2 SNTAGT. The CDR3 has 16 amino acids. CDR3: CASSDSASGNTGELFF. The CDR3 DNA sequence: TGTGCCAGCAGTGACTCGGCTAGCGGAAACACCGGGGAGCTGTTTTTT.

This clonotype has more than one count but fewer than ten. This chain uses TRBV12-3 or TRBV12-4 with TRBJ2-1; no clear D gene. This CDR3 is built from 12 residues. Between the trimmed V and J ends, which lost 6 bases and 8 bases, there was a span of 11 bases. The CDR3 sequence: CASSTQSHEQFF. CDR3 DNA sequence: TGTGCCAGCAGCACCCAGTCTCATGAGCAGTTCTTC.

As concerns this clonotype: The junction differs from germline at one of its ends, possibly a read error. The chain couples TRBV7-6 to TRBJ2-2; a possible D gene is TRBD2 (6 bases). CDR1 and CDR2 from the germline V gene are SGHVS and FNYEAQ. The CDR3 extends over 12 amino acids. The CDR3 here is CASSLNTGGLFF. CDR3 nucleotide sequence: TGTGCCAGCAGCTTGAACACCGGGGGGCTGTTTTTT.

This clonotype has only one observation. The chain links TRBV15 to TRBJ2-1; D may be TRBD2 (6 bases). Deletions cut 5 bases from V and 4 bases from J, with 21 bases between. Germline V gives CDR1 LNHNV, CDR2 YYDKDF (reference sequence). The CDR3 spans 17 residues. The CDR3 nucleotides read TGTGCCACCAGCCGAAGCTCTCGGGGGTCCCCTTACAATGAGCAGTTCTTC. It codes for CATSRSSRGSPYNEQFF.

In this sample, this clonotype turned up once. As the CDR3 is not closed by the conserved phenylalanine or tryptophan, this likely results from a read error. Written as DNA, the CDR3 is TGTGCCAGCAGCGGGACAGAACCGAACACCGGGGAGCTGTTTTTG. It translates to CASSGTEPNTGELFL. The rearrangement links TRBV11-2 to TRBJ2-2; 7 bases map to TRBD1. Germline V gene lookup returns CDR1 SGHAT and CDR2 FQNNGV. The CDR3 length is 15 residues. Germline trimming cut 5 bases from V and 0 bases from J; bases unmatched to any gene: 3.

The V gene is TRBV7-9, the J gene TRBJ2-7; 9 bases agree with TRBD2. This CDR3 contains 15 residues. The germline gives CDR1 SEHNR, CDR2 FQNEAQ (reference sequence). After removal of 8 bases from V and 0 bases from J, the junction contained 8 bases not matched to a gene. The chain's CDR3 is CASRLGAGGSYEQYF. The CDR3 DNA follows: TGTGCCAGCCGTCTTGGAGCGGGAGGCTCCTACGAGCAGTACTTC.

This chain joins TRBV6-4 and TRBJ2-1; TRBD2 aligns across 8 bases. The junction had 0 bases not matched to a gene; V was cut back by 2 bases and J by 6 bases. The CDR3 contains 13 residues. Germline V gene sequence: CDR1 MRHNA, CDR2 SNTAGT. The chain's CDR3 is CASSDGTSNEQFF. The CDR3 DNA sequence: TGTGCCAGCAGTGACGGGACTAGCAATGAGCAGTTCTTC.

Within the sample, this clonotype is medium-sized (0.01 to 0.1%). The J gene is TRBJ2-1, the V gene TRBV20-1; 7 bases fit TRBD1. After removal of 0 bases from V and 7 bases from J, the junction contained 12 bases not matched to a gene. Germline values: CDR1 DFQATT, CDR2 SNEGSKA (reference sequence). CDR3 length equals 16 residues. CDR3 DNA: TGCAGTGCTAGAGACCTCCCCACAGGGGACCATAATGAGCAGTTCTTC. Encoded protein: CSARDLPTGDHNEQFF.